Each of the 4 T cell receptor beta chains below was sequenced from the same sample in a study of blood T cell repertoires in COVID-19. The assay was immunoSEQ multiplex PCR, and TCRdb's table has in-frame clones only and misses some. The data hold 340,000 or so clones, with around 87% observed a single time. Sequences were obtained from peripheral blood. The receptor set was obtained from a man aged 45-65 years with active or convalescent COVID-19.

The chain has TRBV6-5 and TRBJ1-1; D uncertain. The CDR3 has 11 amino acids. CDR1 is MNHEY and CDR2 is SVGAGI in the germline V gene. With 8 bases removed from V and 3 bases from J, the gap between germline ends came to 7 bases. The CDR3 bases are TGTGCCAGCGGCCGGGACACTGAAGCTTTCTTT. Translated, it gives CASGRDTEAFF.

The CDR3 spells CAWQRTGMNTEAFF. CDR3 DNA: TGTGCCTGGCAAAGGACAGGTATGAACACTGAAGCTTTCTTT. This rearrangement joins TRBV30 to TRBJ1-1; 7 bases line up with TRBD1. V lost 5 bases and J lost 0; bases outside the gene matches: 6. The CDR3 has 14 residues. The V gene's germline CDR1 is GTSNPN and CDR2 SVGIG (reference sequence).

The chain is built from TRBV5-1 and TRBJ2-2; weak D call: TRBD1 (6 bases). From germline, CDR1 is SGHRS and CDR2 YFSETQ. The length of the CDR3 is 16 residues. The V and J ends lost 3 bases and 6 bases respectively, with 18 bases between them. Here the CDR3 DNA reads TGCGCCAGCAGCTCACCAGACAGGTTGAGCGCCGGGGAGCTGTTTTTT. This encodes CASSSPDRLSAGELFF.

This clone was picked up one time. This chain connects TRBV7-3 to TRBJ1-3; TRBD1 is a possible D gene (6 bases). The CDR3 covers 20 residues. V shed 3 bases and J shed 2 bases, with 26 bases lying between them. Germline V gives CDR1 SGHTA, CDR2 FQGTGA. For the CDR3, the DNA is TGTGCCAGCAGCTTGAAAGAAACAGGGCTACGAGTACTGGCTGGAAACACCATATATTTT. Translated, it gives CASSLKETGLRVLAGNTIYF.